Each of the 16 T cell receptor delta chains below was sequenced from the same sample in a study of Vδ1+ human thymocytes. These receptors' antigens are unknown. Sequences come from RNA converted to cDNA by reverse transcription. CDR3 amplicons came from multiplex PCR with pooled V-gene forward and constant-region reverse primers. TCRdb re-processed the multiplex PCR reads using CATT. The profile covers more than 25,000 delta-chain clones, with more than 6% appearing a single time and 0.8% to 1% taken by the ten largest. Study-wide results and limits: In the thymus, TRG and TRD repertoires looked highly polyclonal with Gaussian CDR3 lengths.

The sequenced sample was Vdelta1+ gamma-delta thymocytes from the thymus. Specified subset: FACS-sorted CD3+ TCRalphabeta- TCRVdelta1+ TCRVdelta2- thymocytes. The source is a girl less than two years old who had congenital heart surgery.

This clone was seen more than once but under ten times. This chain uses TRDV1 with TRDJ1; 7 bases line up with TRDD3. Looked up from germline, CDR1 is TSWWSYY and CDR2 is QGS. The CDR3 contains 23 residues. V was clipped by 3 bases and J by 0 bases; unmatched bases: 28. Here the CDR3 DNA reads TGTGCTCTTGGGGACTGGCGCTATAACCCCCGGGATGAGGGATACACGTACACCGATAAACTCATCTTT. This translates into CALGDWRYNPRDEGYTYTDKLIF.

The V call is TRDV1, the J call TRDJ1, with 7 bases aligning to TRDD3. CDR3 size: 21 residues. Trimming cost V 5 bases and J 0 bases; bases outside gene matches: 24. Germline CDR1 is TSWWSYY and CDR2 is QGS. DNA for the CDR3: TGTGCTCTTGGGTCCATAGCCCTCCTTACTGGGGTTAGGGGTTACACCGATAAACTCATCTTT. It yields the protein CALGSIALLTGVRGYTDKLIF.

In regard to this clone: Other DNA sequences in the sample encode the same CDR3. This chain connects TRDV1 to TRDJ1; 9 nucleotides line up with TRDD2. Germline V gives CDR1 TSWWSYY, CDR2 QGS. The V segment lost 5 bases and the J segment 0 bases; nucleotides outside the gene matches: 22. The CDR3 is made up of 21 amino acids. CDR3 protein: CALGFRLPTALGVLYTDKLIF. In nucleotides, the CDR3 is TGTGCTCTTGGGTTTCGCCTTCCTACTGCCCTGGGCGTTTTGTACACCGATAAACTCATCTTT.

The chain combines TRDV1 with TRDJ1; TRDD3 agrees at 12 bases. The trim removed 2 bases at V and 0 bases at J, leaving 40 bases unmatched. The CDR3 has 29 residues. Germline values: CDR1 TSWWSYY, CDR2 QGS. CDR3 loop: CALGEFNLDLYWGILTATLASHHTDKLIF. The CDR3 DNA reads as TGTGCTCTTGGGGAATTTAACCTAGACCTATACTGGGGGATACTCACCGCTACTCTGGCTTCTCACCACACCGATAAACTCATCTTT.

The gene calls are TRDV1 and TRDJ1; TRDD3 matches at 7 bases. Losses at the gene ends were 4 bases for V and 0 bases for J; bases not matched to a gene: 29. The CDR3 covers 23 residues. Germline CDR1 TSWWSYY, CDR2 QGS. The CDR3 spells CALGVFSSIPFTGEYPNTDKLIF. CDR3 bases: TGTGCTCTTGGGGTCTTTTCTTCCATCCCCTTTACTGGGGAATACCCGAACACCGATAAACTCATCTTT.

This clone was observed a few times. The V and J genes are TRDV1 and TRDJ1; no clear D gene. CDR3 length: 19 amino acids. The germline gives CDR1 TSWWSYY, CDR2 QGS. The V and J ends lost 1 base and 0 bases respectively, with 21 bases between them. The CDR3 region is CALGEPQEEYGKYTDKLIF. CDR3 bases: TGTGCTCTTGGGGAACCCCAGGAGGAATATGGAAAGTACACCGATAAACTCATCTTT.

This clone has only a few counts. The genes are TRDV1 and TRDJ1; a weak D match, TRDD3 (6 bases). With 2 bases removed from V and 11 bases from J, the gap between germline ends came to 33 bases. Germline CDR1 TSWWSYY, CDR2 QGS. CDR3 size: 19 residues. The CDR3 reads CALGEVVPGVDVRREGLIF. In DNA, the CDR3 is TGTGCTCTTGGGGAAGTAGTACCTGGGGTTGATGTTCGTCGTGAGGGGCTCATCTTT.

This clone occurred a few times. The chain carries TRDV1 and TRDJ1; 12 bases are shared with TRDD3. The CDR3 is 24 amino acids. CDR1 TSWWSYY and CDR2 QGS come from the germline V gene. Losses at the gene ends were 0 bases for V and 4 bases for J; bases not matched to a gene: 27. Here the CDR3 DNA reads TGTGCTCTTGGGGAACTAGTAATACTTTCTTATACCGCGTACTGGGGGATACCGTACGATAAACTCATCTTT. Translation: CALGELVILSYTAYWGIPYDKLIF.

This rearrangement joins TRDV1 to TRDJ1; 10 bases fit TRDD3. TCRdb is silent on the J gene; assignment here came from matching the DNA to germline. The germline gives CDR1 TSWWSYY, CDR2 QGS. J lost 3 bases, V lost 1 base, and 23 bases had no gene match. This CDR3 is 22 amino acids long. The DNA of the CDR3 is TGTGCTCTTGGGGAACGAGAAGTAACCTACATCCCCCTGGGGGATATATCCGATAAACTCATCTTT. Amino acid sequence: CALGEREVTYIPLGDISDKLIF.

J is TRDJ1 and V is TRAV29/DV5; TRDD3 matches 9 bases. With 0 bases clipped from V and 1 base from J, the junction kept 19 bases outside the gene matches. This CDR3 is built from 20 residues. Germline V gene sequence: CDR1 NSMFDY, CDR2 ISSIKDK. The CDR3 region is CAASVKSYWGTHGGTDKLIF. DNA for the CDR3: TGTGCAGCAAGCGTAAAATCGTACTGGGGGACACACGGGGGCACCGATAAACTCATCTTT.

This clone ranks as medium-sized (0.01 to 0.1%). The V and J genes are TRDV2 and TRDJ1; 9 bases are a match to TRDD3. V lost 7 bases, J lost 1 base, and 6 bases stayed unmatched. The V gene's germline CDR1 is GEAIGNYY and CDR2 EKD. This CDR3 has 14 amino acids. As DNA, the CDR3 is TGTGCCTGCGGGGGGGATACCTCCACCGATAAACTCATCTTT. Its protein product is CACGGDTSTDKLIF.

The chain employs TRDV1 and TRDJ1, with 10 bases fitting TRDD3. V shed 1 base and J 8 bases; nucleotides not matched to a gene: 19. The CDR3 spans 19 residues. Germline V gives CDR1 TSWWSYY, CDR2 QGS. The CDR3 loop is CALGEPLSAGGYRTNKLIF. Written as DNA, the CDR3 is TGTGCTCTTGGGGAACCCCTAAGTGCTGGGGGATATAGAACCAACAAACTCATCTTT.

This sequence joins TRDV1 and TRDJ1; 10 bases are a match to TRDD3. The germline CDR1 and CDR2 sequences are TSWWSYY and QGS. This CDR3 has 22 amino acids. J gave up 1 base and V 0 bases, and 20 bases lay outside the gene matches. DNA of the CDR3: TGTGCTCTTGGGGAACTAGTACATCGTGGGTGGGGGATACAAAATCCCACCGATAAACTCATCTTT. Its translation is CALGELVHRGWGIQNPTDKLIF.

This clone showed up just a few times. The V gene is TRDV1, the J gene TRDJ1; 7 positions agree with TRDD3. This CDR3 contains 18 residues. Germline CDR1 and CDR2: TSWWSYY and QGS. V shed 2 bases and J 0 bases; nucleotides not matched to a gene: 12. The CDR3 DNA reads TGTGCTCTTGGGGAATCCCTCGGGATACCCAACTACACCGATAAACTCATCTTT. Protein sequence: CALGESLGIPNYTDKLIF.

J is TRDJ1 and V is TRDV1; 12 positions agree with TRDD3. V shed 5 bases and J 0 bases; nucleotides not matched to a gene: 10. The CDR3 spans 18 residues. Germline-derived CDR1 and CDR2 are TSWWSYY and QGS. Here the CDR3 DNA reads TGTGCTCTTGGGCCGACGCCACTGGGGGATACTGACACCGATAAACTCATCTTT. Protein: CALGPTPLGDTDTDKLIF.

No call was made for the V gene; the J gene is TRDJ1; the table's D call, TRDD3, was not checked against the DNA. CDR3 length equals 20 residues. Written as DNA, the CDR3 is TGTGCTCTTGGGGAACGGCGGAGAAACTGGGGATTCTCGTACACCGATAAACTCATCTTT. Translating gives CALGERRRNWGFSYTDKLIF.